A selection of T cell receptor beta chains follows, all from one sample in a study of T cells after yellow fever vaccination. TCRdb ran MiXCR on the 5' RACE reads and lists one entry per CDR3 protein. The top ten hold around an eighth of the sample, which has almost 600,000 distinct CDR3 sequences, roughly 13% seen once. Sequencing was performed on PBMCs, taken on the day of the yellow fever booster vaccination. These receptors were obtained from a man aged 25-45 years who received the YFV17D yellow fever vaccine. The CDR3 runs from the conserved cysteine through the conserved F or W. Fields, in order: J gene, V gene, CDR3 protein.

J gene: TRBJ2-4; V gene: TRBV7-2; CDR3 protein: CASSLGTGGQYF
J gene: TRBJ1-3; V gene: TRBV6-5; CDR3 protein: CASSYRDGTDTIYF
J gene: TRBJ1-2; V gene: TRBV7-2; CDR3 protein: CASSQTHYGYTF
J gene: TRBJ2-7; V gene: TRBV6-2/TRBV6-3; CDR3 protein: CASWGLARVYPTYEQYF
J gene: TRBJ2-1; V gene: TRBV6-5; CDR3 protein: CASSYQRHNEQFF
J gene: TRBJ2-7; V gene: TRBV5-1; CDR3 protein: CASSLTPSGYSSYEQYF
J gene: TRBJ2-1; V gene: TRBV7-8; CDR3 protein: CASSLSSGAASEQFF
J gene: TRBJ2-1; V gene: TRBV6-1; CDR3 protein: CASRPLADDYNEQFF
J gene: TRBJ2-3; V gene: TRBV7-2; CDR3 protein: CASSSSGSEGDTQYF
J gene: TRBJ1-1; V gene: TRBV7-2; CDR3 protein: CASSLGPRTADTEAFF
J gene: TRBJ1-1; V gene: TRBV6-1; CDR3 protein: CASSRNAGTGNTEAFF
J gene: TRBJ1-5; V gene: TRBV18; CDR3 protein: CASSPGSKGAQHF
J gene: TRBJ2-1; V gene: TRBV24-1; CDR3 protein: CATSLGLEDNEQFF
J gene: TRBJ2-7; V gene: TRBV6-5; CDR3 protein: CASSYSRVYEQYF
J gene: TRBJ2-1; V gene: TRBV6-5; CDR3 protein: CASSYWDSKRINEQFF
J gene: TRBJ2-1; V gene: TRBV6-6; CDR3 protein: CASAGLGLNEQFF
J gene: TRBJ1-5; V gene: TRBV2; CDR3 protein: CASSEASGAGQPQHF
J gene: TRBJ1-1; V gene: TRBV19; CDR3 protein: CASSPPGPGEAFF
J gene: TRBJ2-3; V gene: TRBV5-1; CDR3 protein: CASSLKRRLADTSTDTQYF
J gene: TRBJ1-1; V gene: TRBV7-9; CDR3 protein: CASTRTGGANTEAFF
J gene: TRBJ2-3; V gene: TRBV20-1; CDR3 protein: CSARIAGTDTQYF
J gene: TRBJ2-5; V gene: TRBV29-1; CDR3 protein: CSSRTGGQETQYF
J gene: TRBJ2-5; V gene: TRBV4-3; CDR3 protein: CASSHPGTSRQETQYF
J gene: TRBJ2-7; V gene: TRBV18; CDR3 protein: CASSRGGGSYGQYF
J gene: TRBJ2-1; V gene: TRBV29-1; CDR3 protein: CSAEQVSYNEQFF
J gene: TRBJ2-2; V gene: TRBV7-2; CDR3 protein: CASSTTGLAGGTGELFF
J gene: TRBJ2-3; V gene: TRBV4-3; CDR3 protein: CASSQALGGGTDTQYF
J gene: TRBJ2-7; V gene: TRBV20-1; CDR3 protein: CSAIPGTVDYEQYF
J gene: TRBJ2-3; V gene: TRBV20-1; CDR3 protein: CSASGGGSRTDTQYF
J gene: TRBJ2-1; V gene: TRBV7-2; CDR3 protein: CASSSQGTSPEQFF
J gene: TRBJ2-7; V gene: TRBV24-1; CDR3 protein: CATSVSGTYEQYF
J gene: TRBJ2-2; V gene: TRBV6-6; CDR3 protein: CASSKTNTGELFF
J gene: TRBJ2-7; V gene: TRBV3-1; CDR3 protein: CASSQGNGYEQYF
J gene: TRBJ2-5; V gene: TRBV5-1; CDR3 protein: CASSLGARETQYF
J gene: TRBJ2-3; V gene: TRBV12-3/TRBV12-4; CDR3 protein: CASRREGLDTQYF
J gene: TRBJ2-1; V gene: TRBV11-2; CDR3 protein: CASSRDREDEQFF
J gene: TRBJ2-3; V gene: TRBV25-1; CDR3 protein: CASSELASGRISDTQYF
J gene: TRBJ1-5; V gene: TRBV15; CDR3 protein: CATSRDRVGQPQHF
J gene: TRBJ1-6; V gene: TRBV7-2; CDR3 protein: CASSLSGQHNSPLHF
J gene: TRBJ2-3; V gene: TRBV20-1; CDR3 protein: CSARVQAGAQDTQYF
J gene: TRBJ1-2; V gene: TRBV12-3/TRBV12-4; CDR3 protein: CASRLGQGNGYTF
J gene: TRBJ2-6; V gene: TRBV5-1; CDR3 protein: CASSLPDSGANVLTF
J gene: TRBJ2-1; V gene: TRBV7-7; CDR3 protein: CASSNPGLAGVVDEQFF
J gene: TRBJ2-4; V gene: TRBV6-2/TRBV6-3; CDR3 protein: CASSSYFSVFNIQYF
J gene: TRBJ2-2; V gene: TRBV7-2; CDR3 protein: CASSTLGLTNTGELFF
J gene: TRBJ2-7; V gene: TRBV12-3/TRBV12-4; CDR3 protein: CASRRGTGGRYEQYF
J gene: TRBJ2-1; V gene: TRBV7-2; CDR3 protein: CASSRDRGNEQFF
J gene: TRBJ2-1; V gene: TRBV14; CDR3 protein: CASSQVFRLRDPNNEQFF
J gene: TRBJ2-1; V gene: TRBV6-5; CDR3 protein: CASSWGGFDEQFF
J gene: TRBJ2-5; V gene: TRBV7-8; CDR3 protein: CASSLASGRQETQYF
J gene: TRBJ2-5; V gene: TRBV7-9; CDR3 protein: CASSDQRSGQETQYF
J gene: TRBJ2-7; V gene: TRBV7-2; CDR3 protein: CASSPGLAGRREQYF
J gene: TRBJ2-2; V gene: TRBV5-1; CDR3 protein: CASSTPSTARDTGELFF
J gene: TRBJ2-7; V gene: TRBV5-6; CDR3 protein: CASSTRRGRSYEQYF